The 27 T cell receptor beta chains reported below all come from one sample, sequenced in a study of blood T cell repertoires in COVID-19. Clones were sequenced by immunoSEQ multiplex PCR, and TCRdb holds only the in-frame ones, with some missing. The sample lists 100,000 to 120,000 clones; roughly four fifths were seen once. The sample taken for sequencing was peripheral blood. These receptor sequences come from a woman aged 55 to 70 with acute or convalescent COVID-19.

The V and J genes are TRBV28 and TRBJ1-2, with TRBD1 matching over 8 bases. Germline V gene data show CDR1 as MDHEN and CDR2 as SYDVKM. V dropped 1 base and J dropped 4; count of bases not matched to a gene: 11. This CDR3 has 17 amino acids. CDR3 coding DNA: TGTGCCAGCAGTTTATTCCGCCCAGGGGGCCACGGCTATGGCTACACCTTC. Protein product: CASSLFRPGGHGYGYTF.

The rearrangement links TRBV2 to TRBJ1-4, with D maybe TRBD1 (6 bases). From germline, CDR1 is SNHLY and CDR2 FYNNEI. V lost 1 base and J lost 1, with 10 bases in between. This CDR3 contains 16 residues. The CDR3 nucleotides read TGTGCCAGCAGTGAAGGGCAGGGGAGAACTAATGAAAAACTGTTTTTT. Amino acid sequence: CASSEGQGRTNEKLFF.

The rearrangement uses TRBV6-2 or TRBV6-3 and TRBJ2-2; a possible D gene is TRBD1 (6 bases). V was clipped by 2 bases and J by 3 bases, with 7 bases between them. Germline V lookup: CDR1 MNHEY, CDR2 SVGEGT. The CDR3 has 14 amino acids. In DNA form, the CDR3 reads TGTGCCAGCAGTTACCAGGGGCACACCGGGGAGCTGTTTTTT. Residues: CASSYQGHTGELFF.

V usage is TRBV28 and J usage is TRBJ1-5; 8 nucleotides align to TRBD1. The CDR3 is 15 amino acids. V dropped 2 bases and J dropped 6; count of bases not matched to a gene: 6. The germline CDR1 and CDR2 sequences are MDHEN and SYDVKM. The CDR3: CASSLPDRGGQPQHF. The DNA of the CDR3 is TGTGCCAGCAGTTTACCCGACAGGGGCGGTCAGCCCCAGCATTTT.

V usage is TRBV5-6 and J usage is TRBJ1-1, with D tentatively TRBD1 (6 bases). Germline V gene data show CDR1 as SGHDT and CDR2 as YYEEEE. This CDR3 comprises 13 residues. V was cut by 0 bases and J by 10 bases, with 13 bases left in between. The CDR3 loop is CASSLGRVGGAFF. DNA of the CDR3: TGTGCCAGCAGCTTGGGACGGGTAGGGGGAGCTTTCTTT.

The chain links TRBV5-4 to TRBJ2-5; 8 bases map to TRBD2. Germline V CDR1 and CDR2: SGHNT, YYREEE (reference sequence). With 6 bases clipped from V and 2 bases from J, the junction kept 9 bases outside the gene matches. The CDR3 has 15 amino acids. The chain's CDR3 is CASTAWPGGQETQYF. The CDR3 DNA is TGTGCCAGCACAGCTTGGCCGGGGGGGCAAGAGACCCAGTACTTC.

This chain uses TRBV5-6 with TRBJ1-5; unclear D gene. The CDR3 is 14 amino acids. V lost 3 bases to trimming and J lost 2 bases, with 9 bases between them. Germline V lookup: CDR1 SGHDT, CDR2 YYEEEE. In DNA, the CDR3 is TGTGCCAGCAGCTCGGGTCTGGGCAATCAGCCCCAGCATTTT. It yields the protein CASSSGLGNQPQHF.

The chain uses TRBV3-1 (or the pseudogene TRBV3-2) and TRBJ2-7; 10 nucleotides align to TRBD1. CDR1 LGHDT and CDR2 YNNKEL come from the germline V gene (reference sequence). This CDR3 is built from 16 residues. V gave up 3 bases and J gave up 5 bases; unmatched junction bases: 10. Here the CDR3 DNA reads TGTGCCAGCAGCCACCGAACGACAGGGGGCATCGACGAGCAGTACTTC. It encodes CASSHRTTGGIDEQYF.

V and J are TRBV7-2 and TRBJ1-1; no clear D gene. The germline V and J ends were trimmed by 1 base and 5 bases, with 11 bases remaining between them. Germline V gives CDR1 SGHTA, CDR2 FQGNSA. There are 14 residues in the CDR3. The CDR3 DNA reads TGTGCCAGCAGCTTAGGGTATTTGAGAACTGAAGCTTTCTTT. Protein product: CASSLGYLRTEAFF.

The gene calls are TRBV7-9 and TRBJ1-2; D gene uncertain. Germline lookup yields CDR1 SEHNR and CDR2 FQNEAQ (reference sequence). V lost 5 bases to trimming and J lost 3 bases, with 10 bases between them. There are 13 residues in the CDR3. The DNA of the CDR3 is TGTGCCAGCAGCCATGACACCTACTATGGCTACACCTTC. It is translated as CASSHDTYYGYTF.

Only a few counts were recorded for this clone. The chain recombines TRBV12-3 or TRBV12-4 with TRBJ2-2; the D is unclear. The CDR3 has 13 residues. Trimming pared 4 bases from V and 8 bases from J, leaving 11 bases between. This CDR3 reads CASSSGGSGELFF. As DNA, the CDR3 is TGTGCCAGCAGTTCTGGCGGATCGGGGGAGCTGTTTTTT.

The V gene is TRBV19, the J gene TRBJ1-4; D not certain. The CDR3 totals 12 residues. The V and J ends lost 9 bases and 9 bases respectively, with 14 bases between them. Germline V gives CDR1 LNHDA, CDR2 SQIVND (reference sequence). The CDR3 sequence is CASEAGSQKLFF. The CDR3 DNA follows: TGTGCCAGCGAGGCTGGAAGTCAAAAACTGTTTTTT. Drawing the rest from reference TRBV19 and TRBJ1-4, the complete variable domain is DGGITQSPKYLFRKEGQNVTLSCEQNLNHDAMYWYRQDPGQGLRLIYYSQIVNDFQKGDIAEGYSVSREKKESFPLTVTSAQKNPTAFYLCASEAGSQKLFFGSGTQLSVL.

The chain links TRBV11-3 to TRBJ1-1, with 8 nucleotides matching TRBD1. This CDR3 region has 17 residues. V dropped 4 bases and J dropped 0; count of bases not matched to a gene: 10. Germline CDR1 SGHNT, CDR2 YENEEA. CDR3 region: CASSSGDRFIMNTEAFF. CDR3 sequence (DNA): TGTGCCAGCAGCTCTGGGGACAGGTTCATCATGAACACTGAAGCTTTCTTT.

The chain combines TRBV7-9 with TRBJ2-4, with no clear D. Trimming removed 1 base from V and 4 bases from J, with 5 bases in between. This CDR3 region has 13 residues. CDR1 and CDR2 (germline): SEHNR, FQNEAQ (reference sequence). The CDR3 sequence is CASSLGAKNIQYF. The CDR3, as DNA: TGTGCCAGCAGCTTAGGGGCTAAAAACATTCAGTACTTC. Drawing the rest from reference TRBV7-9 and TRBJ2-4, the complete variable domain is DTGVSQNPRHKITKRGQNVTFRCDPISEHNRLYWYRQTLGQGPEFLTYFQNEAQLEKSRLLSDRFSAERPKGSFSTLEIQRTEQGDSAMYLCASSLGAKNIQYFGAGTRLSVL.

This chain uses TRBV11-3 with TRBJ2-7; possible D gene TRBD2, 6 bases. The CDR3 has 15 residues. Germline loops: CDR1 SGHNT, CDR2 YENEEA. With 7 bases removed from V and 5 bases from J, the gap between germline ends came to 21 bases. CDR3 sequence (DNA): TGTGCCAGCACCGATCCGGGACTCGAGGGCGACGAGCAGTACTTC. Translated: CASTDPGLEGDEQYF.

The chain carries TRBV5-5 and TRBJ2-7, with D possibly matching TRBD2 (5 bases). From germline, CDR1 is SGHKS and CDR2 YYEKEE (reference sequence). CDR3 length: 14 residues. Trimming shortened V by 2 bases and J by 2 bases, and 11 bases separated the two germline ends. This CDR3 is CASSFGLITYEQYF. As DNA, the CDR3 is TGTGCCAGCAGCTTTGGACTGATTACCTACGAGCAGTACTTC.

This clone was recorded a few times. The chain joins TRBV7-6 to TRBJ2-1; TRBD2 matches at 15 bases. Germline CDR1 SGHVS, CDR2 FNYEAQ. The J segment lost 8 bases and the V segment lost 1 base, leaving 3 bases of the junction unmatched. CDR3 length equals 16 residues. The CDR3 DNA follows: TGTGCCAGCAGCTTAGGGACTAGCGGGGGGGCCGATGAGCAGTTCTTC. Translating it yields CASSLGTSGGADEQFF.

The rearrangement joins TRBV4-1 to TRBJ2-1; 7 bases are shared with TRBD1. The CDR3 spans 14 residues. CDR1 is MGHRA and CDR2 is YSYEKL in the germline V gene. The V gene end was trimmed by 2 bases and the J gene end by 6 bases; junction bases not matched to a gene: 4. The CDR3 sequence is CASSQLGGRNEQFF. CDR3 nucleotides: TGCGCCAGCAGCCAATTAGGGGGCCGCAATGAGCAGTTCTTC.

This chain links TRBV10-3 with TRBJ1-4, with 7 nucleotides matching TRBD1. The V segment lost 7 bases and the J segment 5 bases; nucleotides outside the gene matches: 7. CDR3 size: 14 residues. Germline CDR1 ENHRY, CDR2 SYGVKD. For the CDR3, the DNA is TGTGCCATCAACCAACAGGGGCCCAATGAAAAACTGTTTTTT. This encodes CAINQQGPNEKLFF.

The chain is built from TRBV27 and TRBJ1-4; maybe TRBD1 (6 bases). The V and J ends lost 5 bases and 8 bases respectively, with 12 bases between them. The CDR3 runs 13 residues. Germline values: CDR1 MNHEY, CDR2 SMNVEV (reference sequence). CDR3 in amino acids: CASSMGHREKLFF. CDR3 nucleotides: TGTGCCAGCAGTATGGGACACCGCGAAAAACTGTTTTTT.

There are a few counts of this clone. The chain combines TRBV19 with TRBJ2-3, with 7 positions matching TRBD1. The CDR3 sequence is 14 residues long. V shed 8 bases, J shed 2 bases, and the junction held 7 bases outside the gene matches. The germline V gene has CDR1 LNHDA and CDR2 SQIVND (reference sequence). Here the CDR3 reads CASRQGTATDTQYF. The CDR3 nucleotides read TGTGCCAGTCGCCAAGGGACAGCCACAGATACGCAGTATTTT.

This sequence joins TRBV18 and TRBJ1-1; D gene uncertain. In germline, CDR1 is KGHSH, CDR2 LQKENI. Trimming shortened V by 1 base and J by 0 bases, and 9 bases separated the two germline ends. This CDR3 spans 15 amino acids. The CDR3 protein is CASSPQRSVNTEAFF. CDR3 nucleotide sequence: TGTGCCAGCTCACCACAGCGGTCAGTGAACACTGAAGCTTTCTTT.

The chain combines TRBV7-7 with TRBJ2-5; 10 nucleotides align to TRBD2. After removal of 2 bases from V and 4 bases from J, the junction contained 10 bases not matched to a gene. Germline V gene lookup returns CDR1 SSHAT and CDR2 FNYEAQ (reference sequence). The CDR3 length is 17 residues. The CDR3, as DNA: TGTGCCAGCAGCTTAAGGTGGAGCGGGGGGGCAGGAGAGACCCAGTACTTC. Encoded protein: CASSLRWSGGAGETQYF.

In nucleotides, the CDR3 is TGTGCCAGCACCTGGGACTTGAGCTCCTACGAGCAGTACTTC. Translating gives CASTWDLSSYEQYF. The chain recombines TRBV6-5 with TRBJ2-7; tentatively, D is TRBD2 (6 bases). Trimming removed 7 bases from V and 0 bases from J, with 13 bases in between. Germline CDR1 and CDR2: MNHEY and SVGAGI. The CDR3 is made up of 14 amino acids.

The chain couples TRBV5-1 to TRBJ2-7, with D perhaps matching TRBD2 (5 bases). Germline values: CDR1 SGHRS, CDR2 YFSETQ. The V end lost 0 bases, the J end lost 3 bases, and 10 bases lay between the germline ends. The CDR3 consists of 14 residues. The CDR3 DNA reads TGCGCCAGCAGCTTGGCGGGGAGCAACTACGAGCAGTACTTC. It is translated as CASSLAGSNYEQYF.

The rearrangement joins TRBV3-1 (or the pseudogene TRBV3-2) to TRBJ2-2; 15 bases match TRBD2. CDR3 length: 20 residues. Losses at the gene ends were 0 bases for V and 4 bases for J; bases not matched to a gene: 9. Germline CDR1 reads LGHDT; CDR2 reads YNNKEL (reference sequence). CDR3: CASSQEIWTSGGDGTGELFF. CDR3 bases: TGTGCCAGCAGCCAAGAGATCTGGACTAGCGGGGGGGACGGCACCGGGGAGCTGTTTTTT.

CDR3 bases: TGTGCCAGCAGTGAAGAACAGGTTAGGGAGTACTTC. This encodes CASSEEQVREYF. The rearrangement uses TRBV2 and TRBJ2-7, with D perhaps matching TRBD1 (5 bases). The CDR3 has 12 amino acids. Germline CDR1 reads SNHLY; CDR2 reads FYNNEI. V was clipped by 1 base and J by 11 bases, with 12 bases between them.